Listed below are T cell receptor beta chains from one sample, sequenced in a study of breast tumors, draining lymph nodes, adjacent tissues. TCRdb reprocessed the multiplex PCR reads with MiXCR, giving one entry per CDR3 protein. This sample has over 12,000 distinct CDR3 sequences, with roughly 50% found just once. Material for sequencing was tumor-adjacent breast tissue. The source is a female donor with breast cancer. Some clones in this sample may be carry-over from other donors' samples. Both conserved end residues are part of each CDR3. The D gene is left open where the match is weak. Clone size is not always given. Where it is, it says once, few, many or a class for expanded clones.

length,D,J,size,V,CDR3,DNA
13,-,TRBJ2-7,medium-sized,TRBV6-5,CASRSQVSYEQYF,TGTGCCAGCAGATCACAGGTCTCCTACGAGCAGTACTTC
14,TRBD1,TRBJ1-5,-,TRBV15,CATSRGQGVQPQHF,TGTGCCACCAGCAGAGGACAGGGGGTTCAGCCCCAGCATTTT
13,-,TRBJ2-2,once,TRBV9,CASSVVTTGELFF,TGTGCCAGCAGCGTAGTTACGACCGGGGAGCTGTTTTTT
13,-,TRBJ1-2,-,TRBV4-3,CASSQDRGYGYTF,TGCGCCAGCAGCCAAGACAGGGGATATGGCTACACCTTC
12,-,TRBJ1-4,-,TRBV2,CASRRLLEKLFF,TGTGCCAGCAGGAGACTACTTGAAAAACTGTTTTTT
19,TRBD2,TRBJ2-1,-,TRBV6-4,CASRRMGTSGSGTSREQFF,TGTGCCAGCCGAAGAATGGGGACTAGCGGGAGTGGAACGTCACGTGAGCAGTTCTTC
15,-,TRBJ1-4,medium-sized,TRBV11-2,CASSPMGGSNEKLFF,TGTGCCAGCAGCCCCATGGGGGGCTCGAATGAAAAACTGTTTTTT
14,-,TRBJ2-3,few,TRBV20-1,CSARDRRSTDTQYF,TGCAGTGCTAGAGATAGGCGTTCCACAGATACGCAGTATTTT
14,-,TRBJ2-5,-,TRBV20-1,CSARRRRLTETQYF,TGCAGTGCCCGGCGCAGGAGATTGACAGAGACCCAGTACTTC
14,TRBD2,TRBJ2-1,-,TRBV20-1,CSAAGTSGRNEQFF,TGCAGTGCTGCCGGGACTAGCGGGAGGAATGAGCAGTTCTTC
17,-,TRBJ2-5,-,TRBV9,CASSLPRKLGGGETQYF,TGTGCCAGCAGCCTGCCTCGGAAGCTAGGGGGAGGAGAGACCCAGTACTTC
13,-,TRBJ2-1,many,TRBV10-3,CAISEIAANEQFF,TGTGCCATCAGTGAGATAGCGGCTAATGAGCAGTTCTTC
14,TRBD1,TRBJ1-4,medium-sized,TRBV5-1,CASSSDRGNEKLFF,TGCGCCAGCAGCTCCGACAGGGGTAATGAAAAACTGTTTTTT
13,-,TRBJ1-2,many,TRBV19,CASSHRMGYGYTF,TGTGCCAGTAGTCACCGGATGGGATATGGCTACACCTTC
15,-,TRBJ2-7,once,TRBV6-6,CASSFGQYDLYEQYF,TGTGCCAGCAGTTTCGGACAGTACGACCTCTACGAGCAGTACTTC
16,-,TRBJ2-2,many,TRBV15,CATSRPGVRGSGELFF,TGTGCCACCAGCAGACCCGGGGTCCGGGGTTCCGGGGAGCTGTTTTTT
11,-,TRBJ2-7,medium-sized,TRBV29-1,CSVIVPYEQYF,TGCAGCGTTATTGTGCCTTACGAGCAGTACTTC
14,-,TRBJ2-3,-,TRBV11-2,CASSPSTSTDTQYF,TGTGCCAGCAGCCCTTCAACTAGCACAGATACGCAGTATTTT
16,-,TRBJ2-3,many,TRBV3-1,CASSQTTGTKTDTQYF,TGTGCCAGCAGCCAAACAACCGGGACAAAGACAGATACGCAGTATTTT
17,TRBD2,TRBJ2-1,many,TRBV7-3,CASSLSPSGRAPNEQFF,TGTGCCAGCAGCTTAAGTCCTAGCGGGAGGGCCCCGAATGAGCAGTTCTTC
15,TRBD2,TRBJ2-1,-,TRBV12-3/TRBV12-4,CASSLLAGGYNEQFF,TGTGCCAGCAGTTTACTAGCGGGAGGGTACAATGAGCAGTTCTTC
15,-,TRBJ2-1,many,TRBV5-8,CASSPEGSSYNEQFF,TGTGCCAGCAGCCCCGAGGGGAGCTCCTACAATGAGCAGTTCTTC
16,TRBD2,TRBJ2-1,many,TRBV3-1,CASSQGSGRGYNEQFF,TGTGCCAGCAGCCAAGGAAGCGGGAGAGGATACAATGAGCAGTTCTTC
13,-,TRBJ1-5,few,TRBV19,CASSDTPQETQHF,TGTGCCAGTTCAGATACGCCCCAAGAGACCCAGCATTTT
11,-,TRBJ2-7,-,TRBV29-1,CSATFGYEQYF,TGCAGCGCCACCTTTGGCTACGAGCAGTACTTC
13,TRBD1,TRBJ2-7,-,TRBV7-2,CASSWTGGYEQYF,TGTGCCAGCAGTTGGACAGGGGGCTACGAGCAGTACTTC
13,-,TRBJ2-1,medium-sized,TRBV20-1,CSAAGGGYNEQFF,TGCAGTGCGGCAGGGGGAGGGTACAATGAGCAGTTCTTC
15,-,TRBJ2-5,medium-sized,TRBV7-2,CASSPQGGGGETQYF,TGTGCCAGCAGCCCCCAGGGGGGGGGCGGGGAGACCCAGTACTTC
20,TRBD1,TRBJ2-4,many,TRBV15,CATSRDGRQGSSLAKNIQYF,TGTGCCACCAGCAGAGATGGGAGACAGGGGTCGTCCTTAGCCAAAAACATTCAGTACTTC
17,TRBD2,TRBJ2-2,few,TRBV5-6,CASSSLAAGLGAGELFF,TGTGCCAGCAGTTCTCTAGCGGCGGGGCTAGGAGCCGGGGAGCTGTTTTTT
16,-,TRBJ1-6,-,TRBV7-2,CASSLAGADYNSPLHF,TGTGCCAGCAGCTTAGCGGGGGCGGACTATAATTCACCCCTCCACTTT
13,-,TRBJ2-7,medium-sized,TRBV7-2,CASSLEGTREQYF,TGTGCCAGCAGCTTAGAGGGGACGCGGGAGCAGTACTTC
12,-,TRBJ2-1,-,TRBV6-1,CASSSDRIKQFF,TGTGCCAGCAGCTCAGATAGGATAAAGCAGTTCTTC
15,-,TRBJ2-1,few,TRBV15,CATSRDSRDSPEQFF,TGTGCCACCAGCAGAGACTCCCGGGACTCTCCCGAGCAGTTCTTC
14,-,TRBJ2-5,-,TRBV5-6,CASSFGRGIETQYF,TGTGCCAGCAGCTTCGGACGCGGGATAGAGACCCAGTACTTC
15,-,TRBJ1-5,-,TRBV10-3,CAFSETGGGNQPQHF,TGTGCCTTCAGTGAGACGGGGGGTGGCAATCAGCCCCAGCATTTT
13,-,TRBJ2-5,few,TRBV2,CASSRGRGETQYF,TGTGCCAGCAGTCGTGGACGCGGGGAGACCCAGTACTTC
13,TRBD1,TRBJ1-2,many,TRBV6-1,CASTVGQGYGYTF,TGTGCCAGCACGGTGGGACAGGGCTATGGCTACACCTTC
14,TRBD2,TRBJ2-7,-,TRBV5-1,CASSWGDYSYEQYF,TGCGCCAGCAGCTGGGGGGACTACTCCTACGAGCAGTACTTC
12,TRBD1,TRBJ2-7,-,TRBV6-5,CASGDRGHEQYF,TGTGCCAGCGGGGACAGGGGACACGAGCAGTACTTC